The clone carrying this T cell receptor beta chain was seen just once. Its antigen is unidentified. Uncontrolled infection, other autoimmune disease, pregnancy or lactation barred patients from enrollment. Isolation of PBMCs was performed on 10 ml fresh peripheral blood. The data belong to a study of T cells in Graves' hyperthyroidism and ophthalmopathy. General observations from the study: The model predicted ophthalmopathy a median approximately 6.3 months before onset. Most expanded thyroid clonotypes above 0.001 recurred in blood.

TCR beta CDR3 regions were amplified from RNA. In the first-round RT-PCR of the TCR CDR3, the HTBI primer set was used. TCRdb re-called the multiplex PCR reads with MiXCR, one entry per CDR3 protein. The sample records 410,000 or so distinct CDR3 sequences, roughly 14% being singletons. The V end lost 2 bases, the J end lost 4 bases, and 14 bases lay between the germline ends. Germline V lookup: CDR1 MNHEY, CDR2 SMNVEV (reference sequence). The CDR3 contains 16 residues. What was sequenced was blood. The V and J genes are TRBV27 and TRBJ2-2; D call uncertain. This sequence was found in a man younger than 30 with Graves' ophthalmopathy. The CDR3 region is CASSLSTPVPTGELFF. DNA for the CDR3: TGTGCCAGCAGTTTAAGTACCCCGGTGCCCACCGGGGAGCTGTTTTTT.